This TCR beta chain was observed in a study of cytomegalovirus exposure and HLA in healthy donors. Study overall: The study's early data release held about 85 million unique TCRs from HLA-typed donors.

With 60 Vbeta and 13 Jbeta primers, the PCR was carried out. Clones were read by immunoSEQ multiplex PCR, and TCRdb kept only the in-frame ones, dropping some. This table holds about 210,000 clones, approximately 79% found once. V was pared by 1 base and J by 1 base, with 11 bases of the junction left unmatched. Germline CDR1 is SGHRS and CDR2 is YFSETQ. This CDR3 contains 17 residues. The receptor comes from a male donor in good health and CMV-seronegative. The sequenced sample was PBMCs. The genes are TRBV5-1 and TRBJ2-7; 7 nucleotides match TRBD1. CDR3 residues: CASSLSTLGTESYEQYF. The CDR3 bases are TGCGCCAGCAGCTTGTCCACCCTCGGGACAGAATCCTACGAGCAGTACTTC.